This entry lists 26 T cell receptor beta chains sequenced from one sample in a study of blood T cell repertoires in COVID-19. The repertoire was sequenced with immunoSEQ multiplex PCR; TCRdb's copy has only in-frame clones and lacks some. Of about 240,000 clones detected, roughly 90% appear once; the ten largest clones hold 7.2%. The sequenced material came from peripheral blood. The receptors shown here come from a man in his fifties or sixties who had recovered from COVID-19.

This clone occurred many times. The chain recombines TRBV5-5 with TRBJ2-2; D may be TRBD1 (6 bases). The CDR3 spans 16 residues. The germline V gene encodes CDR1 SGHKS and CDR2 YYEKEE (reference sequence). The V gene lost 1 base and the J gene lost 3 bases, with 13 bases spanning the gap. The DNA for the CDR3 is TGTGCCAGCAGCTTGTCACAGGGATTACACACCGGGGAGCTGTTTTTT. Translation: CASSLSQGLHTGELFF.

This clone was recorded a few times. The chain links TRBV18 to TRBJ1-5; 12 bases are shared with TRBD1. The germline CDR1 and CDR2 sequences are KGHSH and LQKENI. The CDR3 has 20 residues. The V and J ends lost 4 bases and 0 bases, in that order; junction bases with no gene match: 13. The CDR3: CASSRRIGTGGRNSNQPQHF. CDR3 nucleotides: TGTGCCAGCTCACGTCGGATCGGGACAGGGGGCCGGAATAGCAATCAGCCCCAGCATTTT.

The chain employs TRBV5-4 and TRBJ2-2, with 8 bases lining up with TRBD2. The ends lost 4 bases at V and 4 bases at J; junction bases unmatched: 15. Germline-derived CDR1 and CDR2 are SGHNT and YYREEE (reference sequence). The CDR3 runs 18 residues. CDR3 sequence reads: CASSPGGLAGGGTGELFF. The CDR3 DNA is TGTGCCAGCAGCCCTGGAGGACTGGCGGGGGGAGGCACCGGGGAGCTGTTTTTT.

The gene calls are TRBV5-1 and TRBJ2-5, with 8 bases that match TRBD1. The V gene end was trimmed by 4 bases and the J gene end by 5 bases; junction bases not matched to a gene: 7. The CDR3 covers 14 residues. Germline-derived CDR1 and CDR2 are SGHRS and YFSETQ. This CDR3 is CASSRARQGETQYF. For the CDR3, the DNA is TGCGCCAGCAGCCGTGCCCGACAGGGGGAGACCCAGTACTTC.

The chain couples TRBV19 to TRBJ1-6; tentatively, D is TRBD1 (5 bases). The CDR3 runs 16 residues. V lost 4 bases and J 6 bases, leaving 16 bases between the germline ends. Germline V gene lookup returns CDR1 LNHDA and CDR2 SQIVND (reference sequence). This CDR3 reads CASSRGLITPNSPLHF. CDR3 DNA sequence: TGTGCCAGTAGTAGGGGCCTCATTACCCCTAATTCACCCCTCCACTTT. Variable domain in full (rest from reference TRBV19 and TRBJ1-6): DGGITQSPKYLFRKEGQNVTLSCEQNLNHDAMYWYRQDPGQGLRLIYYSQIVNDFQKGDIAEGYSVSREKKESFPLTVTSAQKNPTAFYLCASSRGLITPNSPLHFGNGTRLTVT.

The rearrangement joins TRBV27 to TRBJ1-2; 9 bases are a match to TRBD1. After removal of 5 bases from V and 6 bases from J, the junction contained 4 bases not matched to a gene. This CDR3 contains 13 residues. Germline values: CDR1 MNHEY, CDR2 SMNVEV (reference sequence). CDR3 DNA sequence: TGTGCCAGCAGTGACAGGGGGGTTGATGGCTACACCTTC. Residues: CASSDRGVDGYTF.

The gene calls are TRBV6-5 and TRBJ2-2; 7 nucleotides agree with TRBD1. With V trimmed by 7 bases and J by 0 bases, 5 bases remained unmatched. Germline CDR1 is MNHEY and CDR2 is SVGAGI. The length of the CDR3 is 15 residues. CDR3 region: CASTIDRANTGELFF. CDR3 DNA sequence: TGTGCCAGCACAATCGACAGGGCGAACACCGGGGAGCTGTTTTTT.

This chain joins TRBV7-9 and TRBJ2-7; 11 bases align to TRBD1. Looked up from germline, CDR1 is SEHNR and CDR2 is FQNEAQ (reference sequence). The CDR3 is 14 amino acids. Trimming cost V 4 bases and J 6 bases; bases outside gene matches: 5. CDR3 in DNA: TGTGCCAGCAGCTACGCCGGGACAGGGGGCGAGCAGTACTTC. Translating it yields CASSYAGTGGEQYF.

The chain has TRBV5-1 and TRBJ2-1; possibly TRBD2 for D (7 bases). Germline V gene lookup returns CDR1 SGHRS and CDR2 YFSETQ. The V gene lost 2 bases and the J gene lost 0 bases, with 12 bases spanning the gap. The CDR3 is 16 amino acids. The CDR3 is CASSLRGASSYNEQFF. The CDR3 bases are TGCGCCAGCAGCTTACGGGGGGCTAGCTCCTACAATGAGCAGTTCTTC. Full variable domain (rest looked up from reference TRBV5-1 and TRBJ2-1): KAGVTQTPRYLIKTRGQQVTLSCSPISGHRSVSWYQQTPGQGLQFLFEYFSETQRNKGNFPGRFSGRQFSNSRSEMNVSTLELGDSALYLCASSLRGASSYNEQFFGPGTRLTVL.

The chain couples TRBV10-1 to TRBJ2-3; TRBD1 matches at 9 bases. There are 15 residues in the CDR3. The germline CDR1 and CDR2 sequences are WNHNN and SYGVQD (reference sequence). The ends lost 6 bases at V and 4 bases at J; junction bases unmatched: 8. CDR3 amino acids: CASRPGQGFADTQYF. The CDR3, as DNA: TGCGCCAGCAGGCCGGGACAGGGTTTCGCAGATACGCAGTATTTT.

V and J are TRBV5-1 and TRBJ2-1; 8 nucleotides agree with TRBD2. V shed 4 bases, J shed 7 bases, and the junction held 10 bases outside the gene matches. Germline lookup yields CDR1 SGHRS and CDR2 YFSETQ. This CDR3 is built from 15 residues. Written as DNA, the CDR3 is TGCGCCAGCAGCGTGGCCGGGACTAGTACGAATGAGCAGTTCTTC. It specifies CASSVAGTSTNEQFF. Looking up the rest from reference TRBV5-1 and TRBJ2-1 gives the full variable domain: KAGVTQTPRYLIKTRGQQVTLSCSPISGHRSVSWYQQTPGQGLQFLFEYFSETQRNKGNFPGRFSGRQFSNSRSEMNVSTLELGDSALYLCASSVAGTSTNEQFFGPGTRLTVL.

The chain is built from TRBV10-3 and TRBJ2-7; tentative D call: TRBD1 (6 bases). CDR1 is ENHRY and CDR2 is SYGVKD in the germline V gene. The length of the CDR3 is 16 residues. Trimming took off 7 bases at V and 4 bases at J, with 23 bases between the two ends. Here the CDR3 reads CAIMCPDRPRKYEQYF. Here the CDR3 DNA reads TGTGCCATCATGTGTCCTGACAGGCCTCGCAAATACGAGCAGTACTTC.

This clone is a singleton in its sample. The J gene is TRBJ2-3, the V gene TRBV9; 8 bases line up with TRBD1. This CDR3 spans 16 amino acids. The germline V gene has CDR1 SGDLS and CDR2 YYNGEE. Germline trimming cut 4 bases from V and 2 bases from J; bases unmatched to any gene: 9. The DNA for the CDR3 is TGTGCCAGCAGCTTAGATTCGGGACAGGCCACAGATACGCAGTATTTT. Translating it yields CASSLDSGQATDTQYF.

This rearrangement joins TRBV2 to TRBJ1-4; D is undetermined. There are 14 residues in the CDR3. Trimming stripped 8 bases from V and 0 bases from J, with 10 bases between. Germline assignment: CDR1 SNHLY and CDR2 FYNNEI. The CDR3 sequence: CASSGVTTNEKLFF. Here the CDR3 DNA reads TGTGCCAGCTCGGGAGTGACAACTAATGAAAAACTGTTTTTT. The whole variable domain, filled in from reference TRBV2 and TRBJ1-4, reads EPEVTQTPSHQVTQMGQEVILRCVPISNHLYFYWYRQILGQKVEFLVSFYNNEISEKSEIFDDQFSVERPDGSNFTLKIRSTKLEDSAMYFCASSGVTTNEKLFFGSGTQLSVL.

This clone was observed a handful of times. The CDR3, as DNA: TGTGCCACCAGTGATTTGCGTCGGGGCGGGGGGCCCTACGGGGAGCTGTTTTTT. Its translation: CATSDLRRGGGPYGELFF. The chain recombines TRBV24-1 with TRBJ2-2; 8 bases fit TRBD2. Germline loops: CDR1 KGHDR, CDR2 SFDVKD. Germline trimming cut 0 bases from V and 7 bases from J; bases unmatched to any gene: 12. CDR3 length equals 18 residues.

The chain carries TRBV19 and TRBJ2-3; 12 bases line up with TRBD2. Trimming removed 5 bases from V and 2 bases from J; junction bases left unmatched: 5. The CDR3 is 16 residues long. Germline values: CDR1 LNHDA, CDR2 SQIVND (reference sequence). The CDR3 nucleotides read TGTGCCAGTAGTCAGCCTAGCGGGGGGGCCACAGATACGCAGTATTTT. Translating it yields CASSQPSGGATDTQYF.

The chain combines TRBV19 with TRBJ1-2, with D possibly being TRBD1 (5 bases). The germline V gene has CDR1 LNHDA and CDR2 SQIVND (reference sequence). The CDR3 is 13 residues long. V lost 5 bases, J lost 2 bases, and 9 bases lay in between. CDR3 loop: CASSPRGNYGYTF. DNA for the CDR3: TGTGCCAGTAGTCCGCGGGGGAACTATGGCTACACCTTC.

The chain combines TRBV4-1 with TRBJ2-3, with TRBD2 matching 8 bases. With 1 base clipped from V and 0 bases from J, the junction kept 6 bases outside the gene matches. The CDR3 extends over 17 amino acids. Germline V gene sequence: CDR1 MGHRA, CDR2 YSYEKL. The DNA of the CDR3 is TGCGCCAGCAGCCAAGGCAGCGGGGGAGGGAGCACAGATACGCAGTATTTT. It encodes CASSQGSGGGSTDTQYF.

V usage is TRBV5-4 and J usage is TRBJ1-1; D is ambiguous. The CDR3 covers 14 residues. Per the germline V gene, CDR1 is SGHNT and CDR2 is YYREEE (reference sequence). V was trimmed by 5 bases and J by 0 bases, leaving 11 bases between them. In DNA form, the CDR3 reads TGTGCCAGCAGTTCCCGGGAGTTGAACACTGAAGCTTTCTTT. This encodes CASSSRELNTEAFF.

The rearrangement joins TRBV11-2 to TRBJ1-4; tentative D call: TRBD1 (5 bases). This CDR3 has 14 residues. Germline V gene sequence: CDR1 SGHAT, CDR2 FQNNGV. Trimming took off 3 bases at V and 4 bases at J, with 9 bases between the two ends. The CDR3 region is CASSFGGYNEKLFF. Here the CDR3 DNA reads TGTGCCAGCAGCTTCGGGGGATATAATGAAAAACTGTTTTTT.

This clone is a singleton in its sample. The rearrangement joins TRBV27 to TRBJ1-4; D not resolved. Looked up from germline, CDR1 is MNHEY and CDR2 is SMNVEV (reference sequence). The CDR3 totals 13 residues. The V end was cut by 1 base, the J end by 6 bases, with 6 bases between. CDR3 sequence (DNA): TGTGCCAGCAGTTTATACGGGGATGAAAAACTGTTTTTT. Protein product: CASSLYGDEKLFF.

This chain joins TRBV9 and TRBJ2-7; tentative D call: TRBD1 (5 bases). The CDR3 has 14 residues. CDR1 is SGDLS and CDR2 is YYNGEE in the germline V gene. V lost 3 bases to trimming and J lost 0 bases, with 10 bases between them. The CDR3 loop reads CASSGIQGSYEQYF. The CDR3 bases are TGTGCCAGCAGCGGTATTCAGGGCTCCTACGAGCAGTACTTC.

The rearrangement joins TRBV12-3 or TRBV12-4 to TRBJ2-6; D remains unclear. The CDR3 spans 13 residues. V gave up 10 bases and J gave up 0 bases, with 7 bases separating them. CDR3 loop: CATQNSGANVLTF. Written as DNA, the CDR3 is TGTGCCACCCAGAACTCTGGGGCCAACGTCCTGACTTTC.

This clone was seen at least ten times. CDR3 sequence reads: CASSPPRSGGRDTQYF. The CDR3 nucleotides are TGTGCCAGCAGTCCGCCCCGTAGCGGGGGGAGAGATACGCAGTATTTT. The rearrangement links TRBV6-2 or TRBV6-3 to TRBJ2-3; 10 nucleotides match TRBD2. Germline-derived CDR1 and CDR2 are MNHEY and SVGEGT. This CDR3 contains 16 residues. J was trimmed by 5 bases and V by 5 bases; bases with no gene match: 10.

The chain combines TRBV4-1 with TRBJ2-7; 8 bases are a match to TRBD2. This CDR3 is 16 amino acids long. CDR1 is MGHRA and CDR2 is YSYEKL in the germline V gene. V lost 1 base and J lost 4; bases outside the gene matches: 9. This chain's CDR3 is CASSQGERGQLYEQYV. Written as DNA, the CDR3 is TGCGCCAGCAGCCAAGGGGAGCGGGGGCAATTATACGAGCAGTACGTC.

The CDR3 DNA reads TGTGCCAGCAGCGATACCGGGACTAGCGGGGACCCTGAATTTAAAGCCAAAAACATTCAGTACTTC. Protein: CASSDTGTSGDPEFKAKNIQYF. The chain has TRBV21-1 and TRBJ2-4; TRBD2, the table's D call, was not compared with the DNA. TRBV21-1 is classified as a pseudogene. This CDR3 region has 22 residues.